Detailed here is one TCR beta chain. What it recognizes is unknown. The sample originates from a study of T cell responses to AZD1222 COVID-19 vaccine. Overall study findings and caveats: None of the repertoires were sampled until the peak T cell response had passed. With two AZD1222 doses given, Spike-specific TCR breadth and depth both rose.

Sequencing was performed with immunoSEQ multiplex PCR; in TCRdb, only in-frame clones are kept and a portion is missing. The profile shows more than 100,000 clones, about 93% of them singletons. The length of the CDR3 is 12 residues. V was clipped by 1 base and J by 7 bases, with 8 bases between them. Germline values: CDR1 SGHRS, CDR2 YFSETQ. The rearrangement joins TRBV5-1 to TRBJ1-2; tentative D call: TRBD1 (5 bases). Source: peripheral blood, taken on day 0 of AZD1222 vaccination. The source is an adult in good health. CDR3 sequence (DNA): TGCGCCAGCAGCTTGAAGGGGCCTGGCTACACCTTC. Translating it yields CASSLKGPGYTF.